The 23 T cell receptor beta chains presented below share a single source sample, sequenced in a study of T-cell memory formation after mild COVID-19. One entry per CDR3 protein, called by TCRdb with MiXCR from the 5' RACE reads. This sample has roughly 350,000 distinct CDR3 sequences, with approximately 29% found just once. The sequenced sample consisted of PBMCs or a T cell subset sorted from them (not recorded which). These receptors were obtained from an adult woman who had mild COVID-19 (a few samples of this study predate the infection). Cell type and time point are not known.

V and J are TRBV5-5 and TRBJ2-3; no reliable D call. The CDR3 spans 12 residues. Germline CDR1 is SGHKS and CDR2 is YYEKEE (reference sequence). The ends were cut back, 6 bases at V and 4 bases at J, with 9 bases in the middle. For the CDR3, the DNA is TGTGCCAGCACCTTAACTCCAGATACGCAGTATTTT. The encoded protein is CASTLTPDTQYF.

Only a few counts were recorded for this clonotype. CDR3 loop: CASSLELSGGKAKRFF. DNA of the CDR3: TGTGCCAGCAGCTTGGAACTGAGCGGGGGGAAGGCAAAGCGGTTCTTC. The V call is TRBV5-5, the J call TRBJ2-1; TRBD2 aligns across 9 bases. V was clipped by 0 bases and J by 15 bases; unmatched bases: 16. This CDR3 is built from 16 residues. Per the germline V gene, CDR1 is SGHKS and CDR2 is YYEKEE (reference sequence).

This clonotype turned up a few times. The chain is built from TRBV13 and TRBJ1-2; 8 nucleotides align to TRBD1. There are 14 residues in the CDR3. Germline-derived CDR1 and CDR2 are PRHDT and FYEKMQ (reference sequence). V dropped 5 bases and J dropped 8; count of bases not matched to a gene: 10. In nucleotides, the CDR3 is TGTGCCAGCAGCCCGAGCAGGACAGGGAACGGCTACACCTTC. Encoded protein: CASSPSRTGNGYTF.

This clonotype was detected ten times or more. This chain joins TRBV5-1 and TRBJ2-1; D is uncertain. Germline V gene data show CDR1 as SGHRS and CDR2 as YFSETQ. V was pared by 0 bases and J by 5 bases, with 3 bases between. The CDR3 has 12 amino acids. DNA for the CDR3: TGCGCCAGCAGCTTGGACAACAATGAGCAGTTCTTC. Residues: CASSLDNNEQFF. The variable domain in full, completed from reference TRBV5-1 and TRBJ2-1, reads KAGVTQTPRYLIKTRGQQVTLSCSPISGHRSVSWYQQTPGQGLQFLFEYFSETQRNKGNFPGRFSGRQFSNSRSEMNVSTLELGDSALYLCASSLDNNEQFFGPGTRLTVL.

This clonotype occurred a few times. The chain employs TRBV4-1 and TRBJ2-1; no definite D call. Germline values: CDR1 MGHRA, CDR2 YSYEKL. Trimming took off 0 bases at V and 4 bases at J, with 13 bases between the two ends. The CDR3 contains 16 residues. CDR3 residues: CASSQEPPSEYNEQFF. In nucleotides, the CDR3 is TGCGCCAGCAGCCAAGAACCCCCCAGCGAATACAATGAGCAGTTCTTC.

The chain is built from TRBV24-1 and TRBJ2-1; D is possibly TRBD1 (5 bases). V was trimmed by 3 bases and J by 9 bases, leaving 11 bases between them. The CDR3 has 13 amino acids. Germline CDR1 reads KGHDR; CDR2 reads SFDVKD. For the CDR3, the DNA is TGTGCCACCAGTGATGAATTTAGGGGTGAGCAGTTCTTC. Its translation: CATSDEFRGEQFF.

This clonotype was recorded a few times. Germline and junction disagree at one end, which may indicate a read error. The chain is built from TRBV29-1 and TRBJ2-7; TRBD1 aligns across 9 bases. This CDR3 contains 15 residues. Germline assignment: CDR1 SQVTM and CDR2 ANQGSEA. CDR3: CSVEEWDRDSYEQYF. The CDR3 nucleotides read TGCAGCGTGGAAGAGTGGGACAGGGACTCCTACGAGCAGTACTTC.

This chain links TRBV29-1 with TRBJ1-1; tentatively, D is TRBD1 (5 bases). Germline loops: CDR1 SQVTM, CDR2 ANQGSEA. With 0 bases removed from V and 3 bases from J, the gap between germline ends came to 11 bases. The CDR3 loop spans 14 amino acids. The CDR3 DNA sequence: TGCAGCGTTGAAGATCTTGGGGGATACACTGAAGCTTTCTTT. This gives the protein CSVEDLGGYTEAFF.

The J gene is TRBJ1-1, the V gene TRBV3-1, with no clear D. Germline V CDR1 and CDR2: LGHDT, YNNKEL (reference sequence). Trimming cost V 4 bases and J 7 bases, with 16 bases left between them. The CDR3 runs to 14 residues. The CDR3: CASSPGWVTDEAFF. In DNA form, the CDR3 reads TGTGCCAGCAGCCCAGGCTGGGTCACAGATGAAGCTTTCTTT.

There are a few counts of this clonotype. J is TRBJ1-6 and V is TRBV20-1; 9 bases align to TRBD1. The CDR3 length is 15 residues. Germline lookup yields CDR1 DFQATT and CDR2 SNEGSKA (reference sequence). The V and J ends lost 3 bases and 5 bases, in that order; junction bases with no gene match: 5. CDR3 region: CSASPQGADNSPLHF. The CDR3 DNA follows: TGCAGTGCTAGTCCACAGGGGGCGGATAATTCACCCCTCCACTTT.

CDR3 loop: CSAIRKLVSRYEQFF. The CDR3 region has the DNA TGCAGTGCTATTCGAAAACTAGTCAGTCGGTATGAGCAGTTCTTC. The chain is built from TRBV20-1 and TRBJ2-1; D might be TRBD2 (5 bases). Per the germline V gene, CDR1 is DFQATT and CDR2 is SNEGSKA (reference sequence). The V and J ends lost 4 bases and 8 bases respectively, with 21 bases between them. This CDR3 has 15 amino acids.

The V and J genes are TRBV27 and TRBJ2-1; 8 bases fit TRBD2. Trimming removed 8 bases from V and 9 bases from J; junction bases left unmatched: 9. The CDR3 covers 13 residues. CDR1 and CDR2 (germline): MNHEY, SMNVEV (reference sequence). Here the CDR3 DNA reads TGTGCCAGCTGCACGGGAGGGGGGAGTGAGCAGTTCTTC. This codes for CASCTGGGSEQFF.

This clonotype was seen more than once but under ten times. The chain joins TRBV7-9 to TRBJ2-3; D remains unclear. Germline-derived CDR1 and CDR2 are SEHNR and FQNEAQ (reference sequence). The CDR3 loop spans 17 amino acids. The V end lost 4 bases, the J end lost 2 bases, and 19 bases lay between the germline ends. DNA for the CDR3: TGTGCCAGCAGCTCCCCCTACCGCACATTACACACAGATACGCAGTATTTT. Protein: CASSSPYRTLHTDTQYF.

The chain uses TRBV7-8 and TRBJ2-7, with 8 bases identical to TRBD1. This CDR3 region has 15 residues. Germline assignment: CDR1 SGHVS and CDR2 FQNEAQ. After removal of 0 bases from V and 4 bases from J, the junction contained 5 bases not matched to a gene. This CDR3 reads CASSLATGGQYEQYF. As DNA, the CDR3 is TGTGCCAGCAGCTTAGCTACAGGGGGTCAGTACGAGCAGTACTTC.

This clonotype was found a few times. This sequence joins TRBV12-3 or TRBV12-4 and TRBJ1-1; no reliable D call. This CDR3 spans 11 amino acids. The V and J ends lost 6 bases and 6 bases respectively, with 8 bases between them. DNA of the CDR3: TGTGCCAGCAGGAGGACTGCTGAAGCTTTCTTT. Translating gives CASRRTAEAFF.

The CDR3 sequence: CASSEGALYEQYF. The CDR3 region has the DNA TGTGCCAGCAGTGAAGGGGCCTTATACGAGCAGTACTTC. The chain combines TRBV2 with TRBJ2-7; D is unclear. Germline V gene data show CDR1 as SNHLY and CDR2 as FYNNEI. The CDR3 has 13 amino acids. Trimming shortened V by 1 base and J by 4 bases, and 8 bases separated the two germline ends.

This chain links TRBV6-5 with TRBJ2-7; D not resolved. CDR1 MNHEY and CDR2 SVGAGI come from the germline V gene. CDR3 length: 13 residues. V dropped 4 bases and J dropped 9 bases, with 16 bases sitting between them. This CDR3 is CASSSPRGTVQYF. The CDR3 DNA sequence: TGTGCCAGCAGTTCCCCCCGAGGCACGGTGCAGTACTTC.

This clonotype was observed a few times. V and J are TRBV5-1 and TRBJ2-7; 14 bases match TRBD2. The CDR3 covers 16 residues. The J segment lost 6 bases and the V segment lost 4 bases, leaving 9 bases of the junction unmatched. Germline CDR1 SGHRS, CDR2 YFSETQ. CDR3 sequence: CASSLQGLAGAGEQYF. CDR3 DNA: TGCGCCAGCAGCCTTCAGGGACTAGCGGGAGCCGGCGAGCAGTACTTC.

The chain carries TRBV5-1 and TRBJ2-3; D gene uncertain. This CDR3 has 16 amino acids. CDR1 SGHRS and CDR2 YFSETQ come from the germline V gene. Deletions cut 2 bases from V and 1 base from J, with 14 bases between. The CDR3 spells CASSLKAALGTDTQYF. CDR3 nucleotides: TGCGCCAGCAGCTTAAAGGCGGCTCTGGGCACAGATACGCAGTATTTT.

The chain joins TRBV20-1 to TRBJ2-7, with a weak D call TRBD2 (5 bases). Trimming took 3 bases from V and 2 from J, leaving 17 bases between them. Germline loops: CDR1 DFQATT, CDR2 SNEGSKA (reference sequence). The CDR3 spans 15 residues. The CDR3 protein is CSASSVESQTYEQYF. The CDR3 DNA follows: TGCAGTGCTAGTAGCGTTGAAAGCCAAACCTACGAGCAGTACTTC.

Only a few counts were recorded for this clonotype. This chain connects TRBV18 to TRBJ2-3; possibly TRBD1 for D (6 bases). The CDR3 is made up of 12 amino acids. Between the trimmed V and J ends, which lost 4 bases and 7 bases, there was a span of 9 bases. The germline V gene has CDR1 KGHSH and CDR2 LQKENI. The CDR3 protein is CASSLDRNTQYF. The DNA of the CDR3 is TGTGCCAGCTCACTCGACAGGAATACGCAGTATTTT.

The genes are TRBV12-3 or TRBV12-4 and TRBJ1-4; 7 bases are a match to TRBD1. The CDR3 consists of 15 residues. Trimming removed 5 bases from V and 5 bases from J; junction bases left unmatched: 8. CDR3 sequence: CASSPTQGGNEKLFF. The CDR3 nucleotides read TGTGCCAGCAGTCCCACCCAGGGGGGAAATGAAAAACTGTTTTTT.

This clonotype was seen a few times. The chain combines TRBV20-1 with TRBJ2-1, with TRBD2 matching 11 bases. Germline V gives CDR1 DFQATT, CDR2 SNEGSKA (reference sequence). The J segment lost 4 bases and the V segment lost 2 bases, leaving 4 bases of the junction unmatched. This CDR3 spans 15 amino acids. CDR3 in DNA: TGCAGTGCTAGAAGCCTAGCGGGAGGATACAATGAGCAGTTCTTC. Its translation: CSARSLAGGYNEQFF.